A selection of T cell receptor beta chains follows, all from one sample in a study of T cell repertoires in cytomegalovirus infection. For these TCRs, the target antigens are not known. TCRdb independently ran MiXCR on the reads; one entry per CDR3 protein. This table holds about 920,000 distinct CDR3 sequences, roughly 30% found once. The material sequenced was cultured CD8+ T cells from PBMCs, taken from culture after CMV antigen stimulation. Receptors were obtained from a human donor in good health (CMV status not recorded). Some clones in this sample may be carry-over from other donors' samples. Each CDR3 is given with its conserved first and last residue. D genes are given only for firm matches. A clone size is listed for some rows: how often the clone was seen (once, few, many), or a class if it is expanded.

v_gene: TRBV6-2/TRBV6-3; d_gene: NA; abundance: NA; j_gene: TRBJ2-5; CDR3nt: TGTGCCAGCAGTTACGCCGGACGGAGTTTTCAAGAGACCCAGTACTTC; CDR3aa: CASSYAGRSFQETQYF
v_gene: TRBV27; d_gene: NA; abundance: NA; j_gene: TRBJ2-7; CDR3nt: TGTGCCAGCAGTTTTGGGGGCTCGCTCAACGAGCAGTACTTC; CDR3aa: CASSFGGSLNEQYF
v_gene: TRBV5-1; d_gene: NA; abundance: few; j_gene: TRBJ1-6; CDR3nt: TGCGCCAGCGCCCTCGGGACGGATAATTCACCCCTCCACTTT; CDR3aa: CASALGTDNSPLHF
v_gene: TRBV4-2; d_gene: NA; abundance: NA; j_gene: TRBJ2-1; CDR3nt: TGTGCCAGCAGCCAAGCCGGGACTCGAGCGCAGTTCTTC; CDR3aa: CASSQAGTRAQFF
v_gene: TRBV7-9; d_gene: TRBD2; abundance: many; j_gene: TRBJ2-1; CDR3nt: TGTGCCAGCAGCGACCCCGGGACTAGCGGGGGCCCCTCCTACAATGAGCAGTTCTTC; CDR3aa: CASSDPGTSGGPSYNEQFF
v_gene: TRBV20-1; d_gene: NA; abundance: NA; j_gene: TRBJ1-2; CDR3nt: TGCAGTGCTAGAGACAGGGGAGTTCGTGGCTACACCTTC; CDR3aa: CSARDRGVRGYTF
v_gene: TRBV20-1; d_gene: TRBD2; abundance: few; j_gene: TRBJ2-7; CDR3nt: TGCAGTGCTAGAGATAAGGTAGCGGGGTACGAGCAGTACTTC; CDR3aa: CSARDKVAGYEQYF
v_gene: TRBV7-2; d_gene: NA; abundance: many; j_gene: TRBJ2-3; CDR3nt: TGTGCCAGCAGCTTAGGCCGGCCCGACACAGATACGCAGTATTTT; CDR3aa: CASSLGRPDTDTQYF
v_gene: TRBV6-1; d_gene: TRBD1; abundance: NA; j_gene: TRBJ1-2; CDR3nt: TGTGTCAGCAGTGAAGTGCAGGGGGACTACACCTTC; CDR3aa: CVSSEVQGDYTF
v_gene: TRBV6-4; d_gene: NA; abundance: NA; j_gene: TRBJ1-1; CDR3nt: TGTGCCAGCAGTGAGACAGGCCTTGGGAACACTGAAGCTTTCTTT; CDR3aa: CASSETGLGNTEAFF
v_gene: TRBV7-6; d_gene: NA; abundance: NA; j_gene: TRBJ1-6; CDR3nt: TGTGCCAGCAGCTTAAACAGCAACCCCTCCTATAATTCACCCCTCCACTTT; CDR3aa: CASSLNSNPSYNSPLHF
v_gene: TRBV2; d_gene: NA; abundance: NA; j_gene: TRBJ2-7; CDR3nt: TGTGTCAGCAGGGGGGCTCGGGGGGCTTACTACGAGCAGTACTTC; CDR3aa: CVSRGARGAYYEQYF
v_gene: TRBV7-8; d_gene: NA; abundance: many; j_gene: TRBJ2-1; CDR3nt: TGTGCCAGCAGCTTAGATTTGGGGTATGAGCAGTTCTTC; CDR3aa: CASSLDLGYEQFF
v_gene: TRBV12-3/TRBV12-4; d_gene: NA; abundance: few; j_gene: TRBJ2-5; CDR3nt: TGTGCCAGCAGTTTAGCGCCTTCGTACCAAGAGACCCAGTACTTC; CDR3aa: CASSLAPSYQETQYF
v_gene: TRBV7-9; d_gene: NA; abundance: NA; j_gene: TRBJ1-2; CDR3nt: TGTGCCAGCAGCGCCCAAGGGTGGCCCTATGGCTACACCTTC; CDR3aa: CASSAQGWPYGYTF
v_gene: TRBV25-1; d_gene: NA; abundance: NA; j_gene: TRBJ1-2; CDR3nt: TGTGCCAGCAGTGAATGGGGGGCAGGGAATGGCTACACCTTC; CDR3aa: CASSEWGAGNGYTF
v_gene: TRBV7-2; d_gene: NA; abundance: many; j_gene: TRBJ1-1; CDR3nt: TGTGCCAGCAGCACTAGGGAGGGAATAGAAACTGAAGCTTTCTTT; CDR3aa: CASSTREGIETEAFF
v_gene: TRBV7-8; d_gene: NA; abundance: many; j_gene: TRBJ1-1; CDR3nt: TGTGCCAGCAGCCCCGTTAGGAGGGGAGCTGAAGCTTTCTTT; CDR3aa: CASSPVRRGAEAFF
v_gene: TRBV7-6; d_gene: TRBD1; abundance: NA; j_gene: TRBJ2-2; CDR3nt: TGTGCCAGCAGCCCACGGGCGGGGACAGGGAGGAACACCGGGGAGCTGTTTTTT; CDR3aa: CASSPRAGTGRNTGELFF
v_gene: TRBV5-8; d_gene: NA; abundance: NA; j_gene: TRBJ1-5; CDR3nt: TGTGCCAGCAGCTCCGGACGGGGGCTACCACGGCCCCAGCATTTT; CDR3aa: CASSSGRGLPRPQHF
v_gene: TRBV27; d_gene: NA; abundance: few; j_gene: TRBJ1-1; CDR3nt: TGTGCCAGCAGTTTATCGCCGGACGGTTTAGAAGCTTTCTTT; CDR3aa: CASSLSPDGLEAFF
v_gene: TRBV6-1; d_gene: NA; abundance: NA; j_gene: TRBJ1-2; CDR3nt: TGTGCCAGCAGTACGGACGGTTACTATGGCTACACCTTC; CDR3aa: CASSTDGYYGYTF
v_gene: TRBV11-2; d_gene: NA; abundance: few; j_gene: TRBJ1-1; CDR3nt: TGTGCCAGCAGCCCATGGGGGAGGCAGAACACTGAAGCTTTCTTT; CDR3aa: CASSPWGRQNTEAFF
v_gene: TRBV6-5; d_gene: NA; abundance: few; j_gene: TRBJ1-5; CDR3nt: TGTGCCAGCAGTTTCACCCAGAACAGAAGGGTAAGCAATCAGCCCCAGCATTTT; CDR3aa: CASSFTQNRRVSNQPQHF
v_gene: TRBV7-8; d_gene: NA; abundance: many; j_gene: TRBJ2-3; CDR3nt: TGTGCCAGCAGCTTAGGCATTGAGGGCTATTATAGCACAGATACGCAGTATTTT; CDR3aa: CASSLGIEGYYSTDTQYF
v_gene: TRBV24-1; d_gene: TRBD1; abundance: few; j_gene: TRBJ2-1; CDR3nt: TGTGCCACAAGCCCCCCGGGACAGATAACCTACAATGAGCAGTTCTTC; CDR3aa: CATSPPGQITYNEQFF
v_gene: TRBV5-6; d_gene: NA; abundance: NA; j_gene: TRBJ2-7; CDR3nt: TGTGCCAGCAGCTTTAAGGGAGTCTACGAGCAGTACTTC; CDR3aa: CASSFKGVYEQYF
v_gene: TRBV12-3/TRBV12-4; d_gene: TRBD1; abundance: many; j_gene: TRBJ1-1; CDR3nt: TGTGCCAGCAGCATACAGGGGGCGACTGAAGCTTTCTTT; CDR3aa: CASSIQGATEAFF
v_gene: TRBV11-2; d_gene: NA; abundance: NA; j_gene: TRBJ2-6; CDR3nt: TGTGCCAGCACCCCATGGAGTACCAGAGCCTCTGGGGCCAACGTCCTGCCTTTC; CDR3aa: CASTPWSTRASGANVLPF
v_gene: TRBV7-6; d_gene: NA; abundance: few; j_gene: TRBJ1-1; CDR3nt: TGTGCCAGCAGCCACGACAGGTTACCGAACACTGAAGCTTTCTTT; CDR3aa: CASSHDRLPNTEAFF
v_gene: TRBV4-3; d_gene: TRBD2; abundance: NA; j_gene: TRBJ2-1; CDR3nt: TGCGCCAGCAGCGATGGCGGGGGGCTCAATGAGCAGTTCTTC; CDR3aa: CASSDGGGLNEQFF
v_gene: TRBV12-3/TRBV12-4; d_gene: NA; abundance: NA; j_gene: TRBJ1-1; CDR3nt: TGTGCCAGCAGTTTATCACGGGGGACGCGGACTGAAGCTTTCTTT; CDR3aa: CASSLSRGTRTEAFF
v_gene: TRBV7-9; d_gene: NA; abundance: many; j_gene: TRBJ2-1; CDR3nt: TGTGCCAGCAGCCCACTTGGGCGCGAAGAGAACAATGAGCAGTTCTTC; CDR3aa: CASSPLGREENNEQFF
v_gene: TRBV7-9; d_gene: NA; abundance: few; j_gene: TRBJ1-5; CDR3nt: TGTGCCAGCAGCTTATCGACCTTAGGGGCCCAGCATTTT; CDR3aa: CASSLSTLGAQHF
v_gene: TRBV11-2; d_gene: TRBD2; abundance: few; j_gene: TRBJ2-5; CDR3nt: TGTGCCAGCAGCTTAAATGGGGGACTAGCGGAAACAGAGACCCAGTACTTC; CDR3aa: CASSLNGGLAETETQYF
v_gene: TRBV12-3/TRBV12-4; d_gene: TRBD2; abundance: NA; j_gene: TRBJ2-5; CDR3nt: TGTGCCAGCAGACTAGCGGGGGGGCCGGGAATAGGACAAGAGACCCAGTACTTC; CDR3aa: CASRLAGGPGIGQETQYF
v_gene: TRBV6-2/TRBV6-3; d_gene: NA; abundance: few; j_gene: TRBJ2-7; CDR3nt: TGTGCCAGCAGTTACCCGGACCGCCCGGGTGAGCAGTACTTC; CDR3aa: CASSYPDRPGEQYF
v_gene: TRBV27; d_gene: NA; abundance: NA; j_gene: TRBJ2-4; CDR3nt: TGTGCCAGCAGTTTGGGGCAGGGTTTAGATATTCAGTACTTC; CDR3aa: CASSLGQGLDIQYF
v_gene: TRBV7-9; d_gene: TRBD2; abundance: NA; j_gene: TRBJ2-1; CDR3nt: TGTGCCAGCAGCTCGCCGGGACTAGCGGGGGGTACGTACAATGAGCAGTTCTTC; CDR3aa: CASSSPGLAGGTYNEQFF
v_gene: TRBV24-1; d_gene: NA; abundance: few; j_gene: TRBJ2-6; CDR3nt: TGTGCCACCAGTGATCGACGGCAGGGGTCAGGGGCCAACGTCCTGACTTTC; CDR3aa: CATSDRRQGSGANVLTF
v_gene: TRBV2; d_gene: TRBD2; abundance: NA; j_gene: TRBJ2-7; CDR3nt: TGTGCCAGCAGTCCCGACGTCCGAGCGGGGGGTCCACTACGCGAGCAGTACTTC; CDR3aa: CASSPDVRAGGPLREQYF
v_gene: TRBV20-1; d_gene: NA; abundance: NA; j_gene: TRBJ2-1; CDR3nt: TGCAGTGCTACTACCCCTGGACAATTCTCCTACAATGAGCAGTTCTTC; CDR3aa: CSATTPGQFSYNEQFF
v_gene: TRBV6-5; d_gene: TRBD2; abundance: NA; j_gene: TRBJ2-2; CDR3nt: TGTGCCAGCAGTTACACCTGGACTAGCGGGGAAAACACCGGGGAGCTGTTTTTT; CDR3aa: CASSYTWTSGENTGELFF
v_gene: TRBV7-2; d_gene: NA; abundance: few; j_gene: TRBJ2-4; CDR3nt: TGTGCCAGCAGCATAACCCTGGGGGCCAAAAACATTCAGTACTTC; CDR3aa: CASSITLGAKNIQYF
v_gene: TRBV10-3; d_gene: TRBD1; abundance: NA; j_gene: TRBJ1-2; CDR3nt: TGTGCCATCAGTGAGTCGGGACAGACCGCCTATGGCTACACCTTC; CDR3aa: CAISESGQTAYGYTF
v_gene: TRBV2; d_gene: NA; abundance: NA; j_gene: TRBJ1-1; CDR3nt: TGTGCCAGCCTAGGCGGCCGGGGGTACACTGAAGCTTTCTTT; CDR3aa: CASLGGRGYTEAFF
v_gene: TRBV6-1; d_gene: TRBD1; abundance: NA; j_gene: TRBJ1-1; CDR3nt: TGTGCCAGCAGCGAGGACAGGATGGGGAACACTGAAGCTTTCTTT; CDR3aa: CASSEDRMGNTEAFF
v_gene: TRBV2; d_gene: NA; abundance: few; j_gene: TRBJ2-7; CDR3nt: TGTGCCAGCCGGGGAGAGAGGAACTACGAGCAGTACTTC; CDR3aa: CASRGERNYEQYF
v_gene: TRBV6-8; d_gene: NA; abundance: NA; j_gene: TRBJ1-2; CDR3nt: TGTGCCAGCTCCTGGAGAGGGGTAGTCGACTATGGCTACACCTTC; CDR3aa: CASSWRGVVDYGYTF
v_gene: TRBV6-5; d_gene: NA; abundance: few; j_gene: TRBJ2-2; CDR3nt: TGTGCCAGCAGTTACGGGGATAGTAACGGGGAGCTGTTTTTT; CDR3aa: CASSYGDSNGELFF
v_gene: TRBV9; d_gene: NA; abundance: few; j_gene: TRBJ2-1; CDR3nt: TGTGCCAGCAGCGTAGGAGTTTCCAATGAGCAGTTCTTC; CDR3aa: CASSVGVSNEQFF
v_gene: TRBV25-1; d_gene: NA; abundance: NA; j_gene: TRBJ1-4; CDR3nt: TGTGTCAGCAGTGAATATGACCGATCCGGTGGGGTTAGTGTGGAAAAACTGTTTTTT; CDR3aa: CVSSEYDRSGGVSVEKLFF
v_gene: TRBV27; d_gene: NA; abundance: few; j_gene: TRBJ1-2; CDR3nt: TGTGCCAGCAGCCCAGGGTCGGCAGGCCCTAACTATGGCTACACCTTC; CDR3aa: CASSPGSAGPNYGYTF
v_gene: TRBV13; d_gene: NA; abundance: NA; j_gene: TRBJ1-1; CDR3nt: TGTGCCAGCAGCCTTCCTGGGGGGGCATATACTGAAGCTTTCTTT; CDR3aa: CASSLPGGAYTEAFF
v_gene: TRBV7-9; d_gene: TRBD1; abundance: NA; j_gene: TRBJ1-4; CDR3nt: TGTGCCAGCAGCTTACGGACAGGGGATGGTGAAAAACTGTTTTTT; CDR3aa: CASSLRTGDGEKLFF
v_gene: TRBV4-1; d_gene: TRBD2; abundance: few; j_gene: TRBJ2-2; CDR3nt: TGTGCCAGCAGCTCAGAGCCTAGCGGGGGGGTGTACACCGGGGAGCTGTTTTTT; CDR3aa: CASSSEPSGGVYTGELFF
v_gene: TRBV6-5; d_gene: TRBD2; abundance: NA; j_gene: TRBJ2-1; CDR3nt: TGTGCCAGCAAATTAGCGGGGGGGCACAATGAGCAGTTCTTC; CDR3aa: CASKLAGGHNEQFF
v_gene: TRBV6-4; d_gene: NA; abundance: NA; j_gene: TRBJ2-3; CDR3nt: TGTGCCAGCAGTGACTCGGCAGGGACCCTTCCACCAGATACGCAGTATTTT; CDR3aa: CASSDSAGTLPPDTQYF
v_gene: TRBV27; d_gene: NA; abundance: NA; j_gene: TRBJ1-2; CDR3nt: TGTGCCAGCAGGACCGCCGGAGGGAGTAAAGGCTACACCTTC; CDR3aa: CASRTAGGSKGYTF
v_gene: TRBV28; d_gene: TRBD1; abundance: NA; j_gene: TRBJ2-1; CDR3nt: TGTGCCAGCAGTTTCCCTCTGACAGGGATGAGCTCCTACAATGAGCAGTTCTTC; CDR3aa: CASSFPLTGMSSYNEQFF